The 6 T cell receptor beta chains below come from one sample, sequenced in a study of blood T cell repertoires in COVID-19. The protocol was immunoSEQ multiplex PCR, while the TCRdb copy is restricted to in-frame clones and leaves out a portion. The data show around 250,000 clones, roughly 90% seen once. The sample comprised peripheral blood. The receptors stem from a woman aged 55 to 70 with COVID-19, enrolled during active disease.

The CDR3 loop is CASSLGGLTGNQPQHF. CDR3 in DNA: TGTGCCAGCAGCTTAGGGGGCCTGACCGGCAATCAGCCCCAGCATTTT. The chain employs TRBV11-2 and TRBJ1-5; perhaps TRBD1 as D (5 bases). The CDR3 totals 16 residues. V was trimmed by 1 base and J by 2 bases, leaving 12 bases between them. Germline V gene lookup returns CDR1 SGHAT and CDR2 FQNNGV.

This sequence joins TRBV19 and TRBJ1-1; perhaps TRBD1 as D (5 bases). V lost 5 bases, J lost 5 bases, and 15 bases lay in between. This CDR3 contains 14 residues. Germline V gives CDR1 LNHDA, CDR2 SQIVND (reference sequence). The CDR3 reads CASSSGRITTEAFF. CDR3 in DNA: TGTGCCAGTAGTTCAGGGAGGATTACGACTGAAGCTTTCTTT.

This chain links TRBV9 with TRBJ1-6, with TRBD1 as a possible D gene (5 bases). Germline CDR1 and CDR2: SGDLS and YYNGEE. CDR3 length: 16 residues. The V end was cut by 3 bases, the J end by 7 bases, with 17 bases between. The CDR3 DNA is TGTGCCAGCAGCGCCTCCCCGGACACCGAGAATTCACCCCTCCACTTT. Protein: CASSASPDTENSPLHF. The full variable domain, its missing parts supplied by reference TRBV9 and TRBJ1-6, is DSGVTQTPKHLITATGQRVTLRCSPRSGDLSVYWYQQSLDQGLQFLIQYYNGEERAKGNILERFSAQQFPDLHSELNLSSLELGDSALYFCASSASPDTENSPLHFGNGTRLTVT.

This clone was observed once. The chain combines TRBV5-6 with TRBJ2-5, with D uncertain. CDR3 length: 12 amino acids. V lost 7 bases to trimming and J lost 3 bases, with 10 bases between them. In germline, CDR1 is SGHDT, CDR2 YYEEEE. CDR3 amino acids: CASEDDKETQYF. CDR3 DNA sequence: TGTGCCAGCGAGGATGATAAAGAGACCCAGTACTTC.

J is TRBJ1-2 and V is TRBV19; 7 nucleotides align to TRBD1. J gave up 5 bases and V 8 bases, and 11 bases lay outside the gene matches. This CDR3 has 14 amino acids. Germline lookup yields CDR1 LNHDA and CDR2 SQIVND (reference sequence). Here the CDR3 reads CASQRQGEVYGYTF. Written as DNA, the CDR3 is TGTGCCAGTCAACGACAGGGAGAGGTATATGGCTACACCTTC. The variable domain in full, completed from reference TRBV19 and TRBJ1-2, reads DGGITQSPKYLFRKEGQNVTLSCEQNLNHDAMYWYRQDPGQGLRLIYYSQIVNDFQKGDIAEGYSVSREKKESFPLTVTSAQKNPTAFYLCASQRQGEVYGYTFGSGTRLTVV.

The V gene is TRBV3-1 (or the pseudogene TRBV3-2), the J gene TRBJ1-3, with D perhaps matching TRBD1 (6 bases). The CDR3 extends over 16 amino acids. From germline, CDR1 is LGHDT and CDR2 YNNKEL (reference sequence). Deletions cut 1 base from V and 8 bases from J, with 18 bases between. The CDR3 protein is CASSQVAGAAYDTIYF. The CDR3, as DNA: TGTGCCAGCAGCCAAGTAGCAGGGGCCGCCTACGACACCATATATTTT.